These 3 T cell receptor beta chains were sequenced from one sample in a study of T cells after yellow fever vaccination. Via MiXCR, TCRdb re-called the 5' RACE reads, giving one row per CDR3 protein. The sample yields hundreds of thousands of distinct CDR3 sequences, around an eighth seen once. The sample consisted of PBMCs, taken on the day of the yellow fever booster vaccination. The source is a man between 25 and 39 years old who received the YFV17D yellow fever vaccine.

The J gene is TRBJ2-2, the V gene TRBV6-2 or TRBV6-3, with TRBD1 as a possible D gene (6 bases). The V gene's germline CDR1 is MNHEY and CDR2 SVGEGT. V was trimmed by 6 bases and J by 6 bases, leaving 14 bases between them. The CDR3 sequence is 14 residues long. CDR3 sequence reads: CASSNTGRSGELFF. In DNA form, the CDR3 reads TGTGCCAGCAGCAACACAGGGAGATCCGGGGAGCTGTTTTTT.

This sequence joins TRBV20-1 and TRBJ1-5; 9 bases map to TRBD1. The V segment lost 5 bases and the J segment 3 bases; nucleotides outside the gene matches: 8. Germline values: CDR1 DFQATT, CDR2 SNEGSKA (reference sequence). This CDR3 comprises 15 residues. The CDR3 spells CSALGQGRPNQPQHF. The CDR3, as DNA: TGCAGTGCTCTCGGACAGGGGAGGCCCAATCAGCCCCAGCATTTT.

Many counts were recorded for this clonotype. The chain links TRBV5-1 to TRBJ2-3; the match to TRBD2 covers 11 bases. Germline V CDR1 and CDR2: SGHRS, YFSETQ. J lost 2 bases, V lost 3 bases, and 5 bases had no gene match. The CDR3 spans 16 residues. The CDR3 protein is CASSSGTSGSTDTQYF. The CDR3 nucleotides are TGCGCCAGCAGCTCCGGGACTAGCGGTTCCACAGATACGCAGTATTTT. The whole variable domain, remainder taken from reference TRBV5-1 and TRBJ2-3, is KAGVTQTPRYLIKTRGQQVTLSCSPISGHRSVSWYQQTPGQGLQFLFEYFSETQRNKGNFPGRFSGRQFSNSRSEMNVSTLELGDSALYLCASSSGTSGSTDTQYFGPGTRLTVL.